This T cell receptor beta chain was documented in a study of cytomegalovirus exposure and HLA in healthy donors. The overall study: A later analysis reported the same platform for the 100 to 150 validation repertoires and the 666 first-cohort repertoires. Findings and caveats of the study: It was found in a later analysis that first-cohort TCR clusters tended to co-occur in the 130 or so validation repertoires. The study recorded 150 to 200 TCR beta chains that were cytomegalovirus-associated.

The assay was immunoSEQ multiplex PCR, and TCRdb's table has in-frame clones only and misses some. There are 250,000 to 350,000 clones in the sample; about nine tenths occur only once, and over 0.8% lies in the top ten. As for this clone: Its cognate antigen is unknown.

The junction had 10 bases not matched to a gene; V was cut back by 2 bases and J by 4 bases. Germline V gene sequence: CDR1 MNHEY, CDR2 SVGAGI. The CDR3 is 16 residues long. The chain couples TRBV6-5 to TRBJ2-5; 7 nucleotides agree with TRBD2. Sequenced: PBMCs. This clonotype was sampled from a woman between 18 and 30 years old in good health and CMV-seronegative. The DNA for the CDR3 is TGTGCCAGCAGTTACGTTGCGGGAGTTAGTGGAGAGACCCAGTACTTC. This gives the protein CASSYVAGVSGETQYF.